A selection of T cell receptor beta chains follows, all from one sample in a study of blood T cell repertoires in COVID-19. Profiling relied on immunoSEQ multiplex PCR, and the TCRdb table lists in-frame clones only, not all of them. The table lists nearly 250,000 clones, roughly 86% of them singletons. The material sequenced was peripheral blood. The receptors were gathered from a woman aged 55-69 years who had recovered from COVID-19. Each CDR3 is given with its conserved first and last residue. Fields, in order: V gene, J gene, CDR3 protein.

V: TRBV7-9; J: TRBJ2-3; CDR3: CASGGFRTDTQYF
V: TRBV5-4; J: TRBJ2-3; CDR3: CASKRGGGSTDTQYF
V: TRBV2; J: TRBJ1-5; CDR3: CASRLGGAGQPQHF
V: TRBV20-1; J: TRBJ1-1; CDR3: CSARGVGFPFF
V: TRBV4-3; J: TRBJ2-7; CDR3: CASSQDLGSYEQYF
V: TRBV7-9; J: TRBJ1-6; CDR3: CASNIQGNNSPLHF
V: TRBV15; J: TRBJ2-7; CDR3: CATSRDRASYEQYF
V: TRBV7-3; J: TRBJ1-1; CDR3: CASSLSVGTEAFF
V: TRBV7-8; J: TRBJ1-4; CDR3: CASQFRGAEEKLFF
V: TRBV2; J: TRBJ1-1; CDR3: CASRRGRDTEAFF
V: TRBV7-9; J: TRBJ2-7; CDR3: CASSLRSGSSYEQYF
V: TRBV27; J: TRBJ1-4; CDR3: CALQGVLFTNEKLFF
V: TRBV6-1; J: TRBJ2-1; CDR3: CASSEALMGGGADNEQFF
V: TRBV5-1; J: TRBJ2-3; CDR3: CASPDGGTQYF
V: TRBV2; J: TRBJ1-2; CDR3: CASSESDRGPSYTF
V: TRBV5-4; J: TRBJ1-4; CDR3: CASSLGTGVSEKLFF
V: TRBV6-5; J: TRBJ2-1; CDR3: CASSAASGYNEQFF